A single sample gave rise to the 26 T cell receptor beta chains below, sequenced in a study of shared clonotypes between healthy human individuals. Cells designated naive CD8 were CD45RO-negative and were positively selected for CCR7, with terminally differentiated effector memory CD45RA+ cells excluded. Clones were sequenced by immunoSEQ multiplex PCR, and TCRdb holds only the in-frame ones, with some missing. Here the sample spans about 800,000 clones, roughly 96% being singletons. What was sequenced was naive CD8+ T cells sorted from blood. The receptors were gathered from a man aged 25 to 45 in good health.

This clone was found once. The CDR3 nucleotides read TGCGCCAGCACCCGACAGGGGTTCTATGGCTACACCTTC. Its translation is CASTRQGFYGYTF. The V and J genes are TRBV4-3 and TRBJ1-2; 8 bases are shared with TRBD1. The CDR3 length is 13 residues. Germline V gene data show CDR1 as LGHNA and CDR2 as YSLEER. V shed 7 bases, J shed 4 bases, and the junction held 5 bases outside the gene matches.

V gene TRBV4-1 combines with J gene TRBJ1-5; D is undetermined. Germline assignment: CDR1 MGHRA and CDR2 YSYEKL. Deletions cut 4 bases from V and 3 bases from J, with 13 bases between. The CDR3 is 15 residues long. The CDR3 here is CASSPPWEDNQPQHF. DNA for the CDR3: TGCGCCAGCAGCCCCCCCTGGGAAGACAATCAGCCCCAGCATTTT.

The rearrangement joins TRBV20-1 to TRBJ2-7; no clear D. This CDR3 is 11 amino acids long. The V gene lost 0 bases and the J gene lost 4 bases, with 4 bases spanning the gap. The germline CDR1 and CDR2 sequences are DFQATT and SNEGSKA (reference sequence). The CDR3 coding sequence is TGCAGTGCTAGAGAACTTTACGAGCAGTACTTC. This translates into CSARELYEQYF.

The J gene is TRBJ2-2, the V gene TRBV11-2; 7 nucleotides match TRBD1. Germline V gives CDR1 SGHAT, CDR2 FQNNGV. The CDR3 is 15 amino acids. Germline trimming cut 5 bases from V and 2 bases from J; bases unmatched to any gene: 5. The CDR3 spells CASSARQGNTGELFF. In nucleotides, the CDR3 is TGTGCCAGCAGCGCCCGACAGGGAAACACCGGGGAGCTGTTTTTT.

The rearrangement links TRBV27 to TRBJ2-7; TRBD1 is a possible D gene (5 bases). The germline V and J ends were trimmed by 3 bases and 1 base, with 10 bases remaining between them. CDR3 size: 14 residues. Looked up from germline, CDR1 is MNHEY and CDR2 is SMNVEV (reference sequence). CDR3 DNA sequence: TGTGCCAGCAGTTTTGGCAGGGCATCCTACGAGCAGTACTTC. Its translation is CASSFGRASYEQYF.

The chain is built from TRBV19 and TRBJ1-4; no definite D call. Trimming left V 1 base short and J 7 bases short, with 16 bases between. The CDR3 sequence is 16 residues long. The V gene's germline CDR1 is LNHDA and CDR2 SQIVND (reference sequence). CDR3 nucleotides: TGTGCCAGTAGTATAGTGCGACAAGGTCTCGGTGAAAAACTGTTTTTT. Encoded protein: CASSIVRQGLGEKLFF.

The CDR3 nucleotides read TGTGCCAGCAGCTCCTTCGGGGGGAGCACAGATACGCAGTATTTT. This codes for CASSSFGGSTDTQYF. The genes are TRBV7-9 and TRBJ2-3; 7 bases agree with TRBD2. V trimming: 4 bases; J trimming: 0 bases; junction bases outside the gene matches: 4. The CDR3 covers 15 residues. Germline V gene data show CDR1 as SEHNR and CDR2 as FQNEAQ (reference sequence).

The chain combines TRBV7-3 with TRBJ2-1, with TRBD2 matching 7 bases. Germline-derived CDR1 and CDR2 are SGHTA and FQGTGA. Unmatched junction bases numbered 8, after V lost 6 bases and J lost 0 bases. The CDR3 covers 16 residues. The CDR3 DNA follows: TGTGCCAGCAGTGACGGGGGGTCGAGCTCCTACAATGAGCAGTTCTTC. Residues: CASSDGGSSSYNEQFF.

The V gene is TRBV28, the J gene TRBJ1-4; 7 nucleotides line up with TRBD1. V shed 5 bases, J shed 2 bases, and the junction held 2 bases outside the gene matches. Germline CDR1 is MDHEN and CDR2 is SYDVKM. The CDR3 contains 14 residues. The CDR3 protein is CASSQGGTNEKLFF. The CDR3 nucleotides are TGTGCCAGCAGTCAGGGGGGGACTAATGAAAAACTGTTTTTT.

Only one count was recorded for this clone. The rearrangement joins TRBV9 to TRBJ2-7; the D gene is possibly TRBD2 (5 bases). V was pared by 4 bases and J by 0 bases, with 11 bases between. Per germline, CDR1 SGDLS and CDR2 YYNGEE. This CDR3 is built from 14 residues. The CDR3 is CASSPRGSSYEQYF. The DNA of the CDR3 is TGTGCCAGCAGCCCCAGAGGGTCCTCCTACGAGCAGTACTTC.

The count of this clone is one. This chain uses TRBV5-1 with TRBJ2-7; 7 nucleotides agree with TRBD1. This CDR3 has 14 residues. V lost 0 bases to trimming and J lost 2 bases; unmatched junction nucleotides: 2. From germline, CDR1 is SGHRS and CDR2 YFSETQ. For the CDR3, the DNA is TGCGCCAGCAGCTTGGAGGACAGGACCTACGAGCAGTACTTC. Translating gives CASSLEDRTYEQYF.

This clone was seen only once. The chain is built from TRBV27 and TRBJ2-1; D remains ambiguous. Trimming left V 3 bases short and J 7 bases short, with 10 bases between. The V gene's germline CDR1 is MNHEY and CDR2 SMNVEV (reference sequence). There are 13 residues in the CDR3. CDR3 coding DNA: TGTGCCAGCAGTTTGAGTGCGGCGAATGAGCAGTTCTTC. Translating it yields CASSLSAANEQFF.

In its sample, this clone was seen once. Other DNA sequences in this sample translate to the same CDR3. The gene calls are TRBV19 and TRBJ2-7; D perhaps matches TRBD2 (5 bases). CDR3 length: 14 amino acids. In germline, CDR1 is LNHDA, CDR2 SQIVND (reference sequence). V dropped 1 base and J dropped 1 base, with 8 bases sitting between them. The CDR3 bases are TGTGCCAGTAGTATAGGTCGGGGTTCCTACGAGCAGTACTTC. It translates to CASSIGRGSYEQYF.

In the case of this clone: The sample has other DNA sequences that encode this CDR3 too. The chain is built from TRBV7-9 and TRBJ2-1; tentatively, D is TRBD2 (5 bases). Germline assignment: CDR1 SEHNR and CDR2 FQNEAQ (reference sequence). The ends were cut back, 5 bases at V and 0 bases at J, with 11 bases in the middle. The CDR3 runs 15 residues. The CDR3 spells CASSPRGSSYNEQFF. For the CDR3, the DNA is TGTGCCAGCAGCCCCCGGGGTAGCTCCTACAATGAGCAGTTCTTC.

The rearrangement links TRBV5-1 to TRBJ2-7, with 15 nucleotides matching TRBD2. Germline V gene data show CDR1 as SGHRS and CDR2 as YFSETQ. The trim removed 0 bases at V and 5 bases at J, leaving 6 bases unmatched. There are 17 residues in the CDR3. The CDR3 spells CASSLAVWTSGGDEQYF. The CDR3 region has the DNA TGCGCCAGCAGCTTGGCCGTGTGGACTAGCGGGGGGGACGAGCAGTACTTC.

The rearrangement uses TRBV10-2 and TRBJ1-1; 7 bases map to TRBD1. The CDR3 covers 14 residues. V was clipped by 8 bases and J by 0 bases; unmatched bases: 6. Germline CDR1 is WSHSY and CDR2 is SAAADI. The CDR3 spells CASRLGQLNTEAFF. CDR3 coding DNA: TGCGCCAGCCGCTTGGGACAGTTGAACACTGAAGCTTTCTTT.

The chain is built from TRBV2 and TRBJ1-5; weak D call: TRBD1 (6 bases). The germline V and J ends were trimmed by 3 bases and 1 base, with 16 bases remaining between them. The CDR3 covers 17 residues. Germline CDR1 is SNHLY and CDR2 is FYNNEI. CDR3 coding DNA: TGTGCCAGCAGTGAGGAGGAGACAGGACCGAGCAATCAGCCCCAGCATTTT. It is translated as CASSEEETGPSNQPQHF.

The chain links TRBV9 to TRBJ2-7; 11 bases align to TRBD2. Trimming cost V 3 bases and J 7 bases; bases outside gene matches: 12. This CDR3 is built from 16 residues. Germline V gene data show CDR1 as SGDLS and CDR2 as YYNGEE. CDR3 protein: CASSAGGTSGSNEQYF. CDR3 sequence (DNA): TGTGCCAGCAGCGCCGGGGGAACTAGCGGGAGCAATGAGCAGTACTTC.

CDR3 protein: CASGLPGAGELFF. The CDR3 bases are TGTGCCAGCGGCCTACCAGGGGCCGGGGAGCTGTTTTTT. The chain recombines TRBV7-6 with TRBJ2-2, with a possible D match to TRBD1 (6 bases). CDR1 is SGHVS, CDR2 FNYEAQ, per germline. The CDR3 extends over 13 amino acids. V lost 8 bases and J 6 bases, leaving 13 bases between the germline ends.

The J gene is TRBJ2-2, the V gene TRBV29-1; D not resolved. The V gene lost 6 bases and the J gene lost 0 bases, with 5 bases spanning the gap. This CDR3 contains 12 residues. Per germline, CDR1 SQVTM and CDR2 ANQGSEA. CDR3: CSVQANTGELFF. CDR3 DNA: TGCAGCGTGCAAGCGAACACCGGGGAGCTGTTTTTT.

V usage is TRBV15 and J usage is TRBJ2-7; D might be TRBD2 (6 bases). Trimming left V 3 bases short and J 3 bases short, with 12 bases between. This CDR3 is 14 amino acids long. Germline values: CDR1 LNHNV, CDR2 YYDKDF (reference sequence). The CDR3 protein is CATSRQGGDYEQYF. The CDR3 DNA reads TGTGCCACCAGCAGGCAGGGAGGAGACTACGAGCAGTACTTC.

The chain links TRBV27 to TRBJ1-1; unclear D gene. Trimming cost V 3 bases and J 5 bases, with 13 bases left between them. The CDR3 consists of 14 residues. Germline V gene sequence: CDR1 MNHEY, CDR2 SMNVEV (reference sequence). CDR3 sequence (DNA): TGTGCCAGCAGTTTTCGCTTCCCGATGACTGAAGCTTTCTTT. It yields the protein CASSFRFPMTEAFF.

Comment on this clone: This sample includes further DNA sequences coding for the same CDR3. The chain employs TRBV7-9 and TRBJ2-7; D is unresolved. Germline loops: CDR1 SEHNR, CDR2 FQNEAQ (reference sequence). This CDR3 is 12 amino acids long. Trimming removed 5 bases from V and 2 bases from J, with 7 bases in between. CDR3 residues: CASSPNAYEQYF. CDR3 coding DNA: TGTGCCAGCAGCCCTAATGCCTACGAGCAGTACTTC. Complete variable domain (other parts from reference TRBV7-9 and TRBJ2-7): DTGVSQNPRHKITKRGQNVTFRCDPISEHNRLYWYRQTLGQGPEFLTYFQNEAQLEKSRLLSDRFSAERPKGSFSTLEIQRTEQGDSAMYLCASSPNAYEQYFGPGTRLTVT.

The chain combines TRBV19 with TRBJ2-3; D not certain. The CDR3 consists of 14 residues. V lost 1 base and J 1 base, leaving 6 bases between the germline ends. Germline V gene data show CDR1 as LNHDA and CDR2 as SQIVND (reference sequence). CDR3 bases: TGTGCCAGTAGTATAGCGGGCGGCACAGATACGCAGTATTTT. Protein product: CASSIAGGTDTQYF.

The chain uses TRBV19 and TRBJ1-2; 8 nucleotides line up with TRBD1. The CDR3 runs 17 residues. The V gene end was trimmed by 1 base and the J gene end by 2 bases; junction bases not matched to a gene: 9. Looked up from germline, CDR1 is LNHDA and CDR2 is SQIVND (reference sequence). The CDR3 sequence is CASSIALMDRVNYGYTF. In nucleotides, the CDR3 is TGTGCCAGTAGTATAGCCCTAATGGACAGGGTAAACTATGGCTACACCTTC.

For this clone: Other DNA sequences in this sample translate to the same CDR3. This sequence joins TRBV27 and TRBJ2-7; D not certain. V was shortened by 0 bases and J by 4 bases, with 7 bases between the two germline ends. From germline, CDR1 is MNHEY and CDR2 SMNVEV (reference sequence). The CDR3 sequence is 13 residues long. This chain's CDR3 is CASSLSRAYEQYF. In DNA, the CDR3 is TGTGCCAGCAGTTTATCACGGGCTTACGAGCAGTACTTC.